The rows below give T cell receptor beta chains drawn from one sample of a study of PD-L1 blockade in urothelial cancer. Sequencing was performed with immunoSEQ multiplex PCR; in TCRdb, only in-frame clones are kept and a portion is missing. Seen here are 120,000 or so clones, roughly 86% observed once, and the top ten hold 2.4%. Sequencing used PBMCs, obtained around atezolizumab (anti-PD-L1) treatment. The receptors stem from a man aged 50 to 60 with urothelial cancer. Each CDR3 is given with its conserved first and last residue. D genes are given only for firm matches. The listing skips clone size in some rows; elsewhere it reads once, few, many or a size class.

clone size	V gene	J gene	D gene	CDR3 DNA	CDR3 protein
-	TRBV7-3	TRBJ2-2	TRBD2	TGTGCCAGCAGCTTGTCCAGCGGGAGTGGGACCGGGGAGCTGTTTTTT	CASSLSSGSGTGELFF
-	TRBV5-8	TRBJ1-3	-	TGTGCCAGCAGCCCCGGTATAGTGCCCTCTGGAAACACCATATATTTT	CASSPGIVPSGNTIYF
-	TRBV27	TRBJ1-4	-	TGTGCCAGCAGTACCGCGGGGGGTCTAAATGAAAAACTGTTTTTT	CASSTAGGLNEKLFF
-	TRBV5-1	TRBJ2-3	TRBD2	TGCGCCAGCAGGCGAACCGGGACTAGCGGGAGGGCGACAGATACGCAGTATTTT	CASRRTGTSGRATDTQYF
-	TRBV28	TRBJ1-3	-	TGTGCCAGCAGTCCCCCCGGGACACTCTCTGGAAACACCATATATTTT	CASSPPGTLSGNTIYF
-	TRBV9	TRBJ2-2	TRBD2	TGTGCCAGCAGCCACTCTATGGCTGGGTGGAGTAGCGGGCGAACCGGGGAGCTGTTTTTT	CASSHSMAGWSSGRTGELFF
-	TRBV27	TRBJ2-7	-	TGTGCCAGCAGTTTATCGAGGAGGTCCGTCTACGAGCAGTACTTC	CASSLSRRSVYEQYF
-	TRBV5-1	TRBJ2-4	TRBD1	TGCGCCAGCAGCGTCAGGGGGTCGGAGGCCAAAAACATTCAGTACTTC	CASSVRGSEAKNIQYF
few	TRBV28	TRBJ2-7	TRBD1	TGTGCCAGCAGCCCAAGGGACAGGTCCCGGGGGGAGCAGTACTTC	CASSPRDRSRGEQYF
-	TRBV7-9	TRBJ2-7	TRBD2	TGTGCCAGCAGCTTATCCGGGACTAGCGGGAGTCGCGAGCAGTACTTC	CASSLSGTSGSREQYF
-	TRBV6-6	TRBJ2-3	-	TGTGCCAGCAGTTACTCGTTCTCTGCAGATACGCAGTATTTT	CASSYSFSADTQYF
-	TRBV4-2	TRBJ2-1	TRBD2	TGTGCCAGCAGCCAAGTGGGACTAGCGGGATCCTCCTACAATGAGCAGTTCTTC	CASSQVGLAGSSYNEQFF
-	TRBV9	TRBJ1-1	-	TGTGCCAGCAGCGCAGGATTGAACACTGAAGCTTTCTTT	CASSAGLNTEAFF
few	TRBV28	TRBJ1-6	-	TGTGCCATCCAGGTTAATAATTCACCCCTCCACTTT	CAIQVNNSPLHF
-	TRBV9	TRBJ2-6	TRBD2	TGTGCCAGCTTTCAGAGGGCGGGAGTTCTATCTGGGGCCAACGTCCTGACTTTC	CASFQRAGVLSGANVLTF
-	TRBV27	TRBJ2-4	TRBD2	TGTGCCAGCAGTTTAAGGTTGGGGGGGATGGCCAAAAACATTCAGTACTTC	CASSLRLGGMAKNIQYF
-	TRBV7-6	TRBJ2-5	-	TGTGCCAGCAGCTTAGCCGGGAGCCAAGAGACCCAGTACTTC	CASSLAGSQETQYF
-	TRBV7-2	TRBJ2-1	-	TGTGCCAGCAGCCCCCCCAGCTACAATGAGCAGTTCTTC	CASSPPSYNEQFF
once	TRBV7-9	TRBJ2-6	-	TGTGCCAGCAGCGTTTATCAACAGGGGGCCAACGTCCTGACTTTC	CASSVYQQGANVLTF
-	TRBV15	TRBJ2-5	TRBD1	TGTGCCACCAGCAGAGGACAGGGGGGAGAGACCCAGTACTTC	CATSRGQGGETQYF
-	TRBV5-1	TRBJ1-1	-	TGCGCCAGCAGCTTGGTGGGCAGGGGATCAAATACTGAAGCTTTCTTT	CASSLVGRGSNTEAFF
-	TRBV27	TRBJ2-1	TRBD2	TGTGCCAGCAGTTTATTAGCGGGGAGGGGATACAATGAGCAGTTCTTC	CASSLLAGRGYNEQFF
-	TRBV5-6	TRBJ2-1	TRBD1	TGTGCCAGCAGAAGGCCGGGACAGAGCTCCTACAATGAGCAGTTCTTC	CASRRPGQSSYNEQFF
-	TRBV10-3	TRBJ2-7	TRBD2	TGTGCCATCAGTGTGGCGGGGGTGACCTACGAGCAGTACTTC	CAISVAGVTYEQYF
once	TRBV4-1	TRBJ2-5	-	TGCGCCAGCAGCCAATCCTGGAGAGAGACCCAGTACTTC	CASSQSWRETQYF
-	TRBV28	TRBJ1-3	TRBD1	TGTGCCAGCACTCCACAGGGGAGCTCTGGAAACACCATATATTTT	CASTPQGSSGNTIYF
-	TRBV7-9	TRBJ1-1	TRBD1	TGTGCCAGCAGCTCTCCCCAGGGGGTGAACACTGAAGCTTTCTTT	CASSSPQGVNTEAFF
-	TRBV10-3	TRBJ1-2	-	TGTGCCATCAGTGAGTCTCGGGGTGGCTATGGCTACACCTTC	CAISESRGGYGYTF
many	TRBV6-1	TRBJ1-6	-	TGTGCCAGCAGTACAGGGTCTAATTCACCCCTCCACTTT	CASSTGSNSPLHF
-	TRBV28	TRBJ2-5	TRBD2	TGTGCGGTAGCGGGAGGACTAAAAGAGACCCAGTACTTC	CAVAGGLKETQYF
once	TRBV5-1	TRBJ2-3	TRBD2	TGCGCCAGCAGCCGCACCTCGCTAGCGGGCACAGATACGCAGTATTTT	CASSRTSLAGTDTQYF
-	TRBV11-2	TRBJ2-2	TRBD1	TGTGCCAGCAGCCAGCGACAGGGGCCAAACACCGGGGAGCTGTTTTTT	CASSQRQGPNTGELFF
-	TRBV5-1	TRBJ2-4	TRBD2	TGCGCCAGCAGCTTGGAGGCGGGAGTGGGCAAAAACATTCAGTACTTC	CASSLEAGVGKNIQYF
-	TRBV9	TRBJ1-1	TRBD1	TGTGCCAGCAGCACGCAGACAGGGAGGGCTTTCTTT	CASSTQTGRAFF
-	TRBV25-1	TRBJ2-2	TRBD1	TGTGCCAGCATGGCCGGGACAGGGCCTACCGGGGAGCTGTTTTTT	CASMAGTGPTGELFF
few	TRBV6-1	TRBJ1-2	-	TGTGCCAGCCAGGACAGCAACTATGGCTACACCTTC	CASQDSNYGYTF
-	TRBV5-4	TRBJ2-5	TRBD2	TGTGCCAGCAGCTTGGCCGGGACTAACCAAGAGACCCAGTACTTC	CASSLAGTNQETQYF
once	TRBV5-6	TRBJ1-1	TRBD1	TGTGCCAGCAGCTTGGGGGGACAGGGGTATATGAACACTGAAGCTTTCTTT	CASSLGGQGYMNTEAFF
-	TRBV25-1	TRBJ1-4	TRBD1	TGTGCCAGCAGTATGCCGACAGGGGGAAATGAAAAACTGTTTTTT	CASSMPTGGNEKLFF
-	TRBV18	TRBJ2-7	TRBD1	TGTGCCAGCTCACAATACCGGGACAGTACCTACGAGCAGTACTTC	CASSQYRDSTYEQYF
few	TRBV5-5	TRBJ1-3	-	TGTGCCAGCAGCCTAAGTTTGGGAAACACCATATATTTT	CASSLSLGNTIYF
-	TRBV27	TRBJ1-1	TRBD1	TGTGCCAGCAGTACGATTCCAGGGGGTACTGAAGCTTTCTTT	CASSTIPGGTEAFF
-	TRBV14	TRBJ2-7	TRBD2	TGTGCCAGCAGCGCCGGGGGAGGGACCCAACAGTACTTC	CASSAGGGTQQYF
-	TRBV6-1	TRBJ1-1	TRBD1	TGTGCCAGCAGGGGACAGCTGAACACTGAAGCTTTCTTT	CASRGQLNTEAFF
-	TRBV19	TRBJ1-5	-	TGTGCCAGTAGTGCGATACAATTGGACAGAAATAGCAATCAGCCCCAGCATTTT	CASSAIQLDRNSNQPQHF
-	TRBV19	TRBJ2-1	-	TGTGCCAGTAGTCTCTACTCCCAGCGGCGAGAGGCCTACAATGAGCAGTTCTTC	CASSLYSQRREAYNEQFF
-	TRBV7-9	TRBJ1-1	-	TGTGCCAGCAGCGCGCGACAGAAGAACACTGAAGCTTTCTTT	CASSARQKNTEAFF
-	TRBV5-5	TRBJ1-2	-	TGTGCCAGCAGCAATTATTGGACAGAGAGATATGGCTACACCTTC	CASSNYWTERYGYTF
-	TRBV5-1	TRBJ2-5	-	TGCGCCAGCAGCTTCGCGGACTACCAAGAGACCCAGTACTTC	CASSFADYQETQYF
-	TRBV5-1	TRBJ2-7	-	TGCGCCAGCAGCCCCGCGTTGCGGGAAATCTACGAGCAGTACTTC	CASSPALREIYEQYF
few	TRBV6-1	TRBJ1-5	-	TGTGCCAGCATGCGGGAGCAGCCCCAGCATTTT	CASMREQPQHF
-	TRBV19	TRBJ2-7	-	TGTGCCAGTAGTATAGGGGGAGGAACAGTCTACGAGCAGTACTTC	CASSIGGGTVYEQYF
-	TRBV2	TRBJ1-4	-	TGTGCCAGCATCGAAACGACAGGACGAGAAAAACTGTTTTTT	CASIETTGREKLFF
-	TRBV18	TRBJ2-5	TRBD1	TGTGCCAGCTCACTTGACAGGGCTTGGGAGACCCAGTACTTC	CASSLDRAWETQYF
-	TRBV7-3	TRBJ2-7	TRBD1	TGTGCCAGCAGCCCTTCCGGGACAGGCTACGAGCAGTACTTC	CASSPSGTGYEQYF
-	TRBV28	TRBJ2-7	TRBD2	TGTGCCAGCAGCACGGGACTAACCCTCTACGAGCAGTACTTC	CASSTGLTLYEQYF
-	TRBV28	TRBJ2-2	-	TGTGCCAGCAGTACCCCGGGACAAAACACCGGGGAGCTGTTTTTT	CASSTPGQNTGELFF